This paragraph covers one T cell receptor beta chain sequence. Its antigen is still unknown. This sample was taken from a study of cytomegalovirus exposure and HLA in healthy donors. Study conclusions and caveats: As was reported, the HLA-A and HLA-B alleles of most subjects were accurately predicted from TCR beta sequences. Per a prior analysis, the majority of TCR beta V segments were productive roughly 87% or roughly 30% of the time. Reported performance of the classifier showed diagnosis of cytomegalovirus status with high specificity and sensitivity.

With 60 Vbeta and 13 Jbeta primers, the PCR was carried out. Profiling relied on immunoSEQ multiplex PCR, and the TCRdb table lists in-frame clones only, not all of them. The sample lists fewer than 200,000 clones, 75% to 90% occurring once. Sequencing used PBMCs. The TCR originated in a man aged 25-45 years in good health and CMV-seronegative.

For the CDR3, the DNA is TGTGCCACCAGCAGAGATCGGGTTAGGAGCAATCAGCCCCAGCATTTT. This encodes CATSRDRVRSNQPQHF. The J gene is TRBJ1-5, the V gene TRBV15; D not certain. This CDR3 has 16 amino acids. Germline V gives CDR1 LNHNV, CDR2 YYDKDF (reference sequence). V lost 0 bases, J lost 1 base, and 10 bases lay in between.